Each of the 2 T cell receptor beta chains below was sequenced from the same sample in a study of T cell responses to AZD1222 COVID-19 vaccine. TCRdb's table, derived via immunoSEQ multiplex PCR, lists solely in-frame clones and lacks some. This table has approximately 110,000 clones, about 85% appearing once. The source was peripheral blood, collected 28 days after the second AZD1222 dose. These receptors came from an adult who received the AZD1222 COVID-19 vaccine.

This chain uses TRBV10-3 with TRBJ1-1; 9 nucleotides align to TRBD1. Trimming cost V 5 bases and J 3 bases; bases outside gene matches: 13. The CDR3 is made up of 17 amino acids. The germline gives CDR1 ENHRY, CDR2 SYGVKD. The CDR3 protein is CAISTRDREVSDTEAFF. The CDR3 DNA sequence: TGTGCCATCAGTACCCGGGACAGGGAGGTTTCGGACACTGAAGCTTTCTTT.

The chain carries TRBV6-2 or TRBV6-3 and TRBJ2-7, with a tentative D call TRBD1 (7 bases). There are 15 residues in the CDR3. Germline V gene data show CDR1 as MNHEY and CDR2 as SVGEGT. Trimming removed 4 bases from V and 2 bases from J, with 15 bases in between. The CDR3 coding sequence is TGTGCCAGCAGTTCCCCGGGACAGCGGGCCTACGAGCAGTACTTC. This gives the protein CASSSPGQRAYEQYF.